In this sample, the clone carrying this T cell receptor beta chain turned up a few times. Its matching antigen is unknown. This entry belongs to a study of long-term antiretroviral therapy in people with HIV. Overall study results and limits: Pre-ART clonal expansion yielded clones that dominated the repertoire at all time points.

Researchers ran immunoSEQ v3.0 at survey level. Produced via immunoSEQ multiplex PCR; TCRdb's table is partial and in-frame only. The data show about 17,000 clones, with around four fifths seen just once and roughly 15% held by the top ten. Germline V gene lookup returns CDR1 SEHNR and CDR2 FQNEAQ (reference sequence). The CDR3 has 12 amino acids. The V end was cut by 6 bases, the J end by 2 bases, with 8 bases between. The TCR comes from a man aged 25 to 45 with HIV. This specimen was unsorted PBMCs, taken 2.1 to 2.2 years before starting antiretroviral therapy. The V call is TRBV7-9, the J call TRBJ2-7, with D perhaps matching TRBD2 (5 bases). The CDR3 here is CASSFGTYEQYF. In DNA, the CDR3 is TGTGCCAGCAGTTTCGGGACCTACGAGCAGTACTTC.